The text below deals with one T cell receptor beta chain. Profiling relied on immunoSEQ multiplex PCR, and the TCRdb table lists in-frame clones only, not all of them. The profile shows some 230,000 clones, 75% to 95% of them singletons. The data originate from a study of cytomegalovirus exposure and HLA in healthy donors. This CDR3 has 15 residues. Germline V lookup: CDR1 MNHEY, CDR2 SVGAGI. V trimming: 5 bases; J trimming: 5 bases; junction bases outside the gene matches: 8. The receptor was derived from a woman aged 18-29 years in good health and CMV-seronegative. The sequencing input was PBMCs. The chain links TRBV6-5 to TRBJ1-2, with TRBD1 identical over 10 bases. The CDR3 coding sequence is TGTGCCAGCAGTAACCGGGACAGGGGTTCATATGGCTACACCTTC. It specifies CASSNRDRGSYGYTF.